The present T cell receptor beta chain was sequenced within a study of identical twins. Germline lookup yields CDR1 DFQATT and CDR2 SNEGSKA (reference sequence). CDR3 length: 17 residues. TCRdb re-derived calls from the 5' RACE reads in MiXCR, one entry per CDR3 protein. The sample has fewer than 250,000 distinct CDR3 sequences; less than 20% are singletons. In this sample, this clonotype turned up a few times. These data are also associated with another study on T cells expressing NK-cell markers. That paper states: The sorts in several experiments were restricted to alpha-beta TCR T cells by an anti-gamma-delta TCR antibody. There were a few donors in whom these clonotypes also led the CD3+CD56-NKG2C+ fraction.

The clonotype originates from a woman under 30 in good health. The J gene is TRBJ2-3, the V gene TRBV20-1, with D possibly TRBD2 on 6 matching bases. The sequencing sample was made of CD8+ T cells sorted from blood. The chain's CDR3 is CSALEWEEKRGTDTQYF. The CDR3 DNA reads as TGCAGCGCCCTCGAATGGGAGGAGAAGCGGGGCACAGATACGCAGTATTTT.